The following is a TCR beta chain sequence with its context. The antigen is undetermined. The CDR3 is made up of 14 amino acids. Trimming pared 3 bases from V and 0 bases from J, leaving 9 bases between. Germline V gene data show CDR1 as SQVTM and CDR2 as ANQGSEA. Whoever was chosen for sequencing had shown CD8+CD57+ cell expansion by flow cytometry. Patients had undergone no therapy by the time their blood was sampled. This record belongs to a study of CD8+CD57+ T cells in acquired aplastic anemia. At the level of the study: Sorted CD4+ and CD8+ cells yielded DNA averaging around 3.2 ug. General study findings and limits: Any difference that existed in CD8+ Simpson's diversity between patients and controls was not significant. In common between the patients and the controls were approximately 28 CD8+ CDR3 sequences.

Genomic DNA, the template, was used for profiling of the TCR beta VDJ and CDR3. TCRdb re-analysed the reads in MiXCR, keeping a single row per CDR3 protein. The sample yields about 180,000 distinct CDR3 sequences, 47% seen once. The chain is built from TRBV29-1 and TRBJ1-3; tentatively, D is TRBD1 (5 bases). The source material was sorted CD4+, CD8+, or CD8+CD57+ T cells (not recorded which) from PBMCs. This TCR derives from a human donor with aplastic anemia. The CDR3, as DNA: TGCAGCGTTGAGGGGGGAACCTCTGGAAACACCATATATTTT. It translates to CSVEGGTSGNTIYF. The full variable domain, in which reference TRBV29-1 and TRBJ1-3 provide the parts outside the CDR3, is SAVISQKPSRDICQRGTSLTIQCQVDSQVTMMFWYRQQPGQSLTLIATANQGSEATYESGFVIDKFPISRPNLTFSTLTVSNMSPEDSSIYLCSVEGGTSGNTIYFGEGSWLTVV.